The 13 T cell receptor beta chains below all came from one sample that was sequenced in a study of vaccination effects on CD4 cells after COVID-19. The method was immunoSEQ multiplex PCR; TCRdb's version includes in-frame clones alone and lacks a portion of them. Of around 60,000 clones in the sample, about 83% were seen once. Subsequent to 10 days of culture, CD4+ T cells were isolated. Their antigens are not known. The sequencing here drew on CD4+ T cells from PBMCs cultured without peptide, taken before COVID-19 vaccination. Receptor source: a human donor who received a COVID-19 vaccine.

The gene calls are TRBV2 and TRBJ1-5; D is possibly TRBD1 (6 bases). This CDR3 is built from 15 residues. Deletions cut 6 bases from V and 4 bases from J, with 16 bases between. Germline V gene lookup returns CDR1 SNHLY and CDR2 FYNNEI. The CDR3 nucleotides read TGTGCCAGCAGGCAGCAGGGGCTATGGAATCAGCCCCAGCATTTT. The encoded protein is CASRQQGLWNQPQHF.

The chain has TRBV19 and TRBJ2-1; the D gene is possibly TRBD2 (6 bases). CDR3 length equals 16 residues. The V end was cut by 6 bases, the J end by 1 base, with 16 bases between. Germline lookup yields CDR1 LNHDA and CDR2 SQIVND (reference sequence). The CDR3 coding sequence is TGTGCCAGTAGACCCCCCGGGGGTTTATCCTACAATGAGCAGTTCTTC. Amino acids: CASRPPGGLSYNEQFF.

This clone showed up just a few times. The rearrangement links TRBV7-3 to TRBJ1-2, with D perhaps TRBD1 (6 bases). The V gene's germline CDR1 is SGHTA and CDR2 FQGTGA. The CDR3 totals 13 residues. V was clipped by 5 bases and J by 6 bases, with 13 bases between them. The DNA for the CDR3 is TGTGCCAGCAGCCCCAGGGGTGGAGATGGCTACACCTTC. This codes for CASSPRGGDGYTF.

This clone came up once. The V and J genes are TRBV5-1 and TRBJ2-1, with 11 bases matching TRBD2. The germline V gene encodes CDR1 SGHRS and CDR2 YFSETQ. The trim removed 0 bases at V and 0 bases at J, leaving 5 bases unmatched. The CDR3 totals 18 residues. The CDR3 reads CASSLAFSGGASYNEQFF. The CDR3 DNA reads TGCGCCAGCAGCTTGGCCTTTAGCGGGGGGGCCTCCTACAATGAGCAGTTCTTC. The variable domain in full, with the rest retrieved from reference TRBV5-1 and TRBJ2-1, is KAGVTQTPRYLIKTRGQQVTLSCSPISGHRSVSWYQQTPGQGLQFLFEYFSETQRNKGNFPGRFSGRQFSNSRSEMNVSTLELGDSALYLCASSLAFSGGASYNEQFFGPGTRLTVL.

Only a few counts were recorded for this clone. The gene calls are TRBV10-3 and TRBJ2-7, with a tentative D call TRBD1 (6 bases). The CDR3 spans 13 residues. Germline CDR1 is ENHRY and CDR2 is SYGVKD. V shed 3 bases and J shed 3 bases, with 9 bases lying between them. The CDR3 DNA reads as TGTGCCATCAGTGATTCAGGGGTCTACGAGCAGTACGTC. Encoded protein: CAISDSGVYEQYV.

The V and J genes are TRBV5-4 and TRBJ1-4; the D gene is possibly TRBD1 (6 bases). V gave up 1 base and J gave up 7 bases, with 11 bases separating them. The CDR3 consists of 14 residues. Germline CDR1 SGHNT, CDR2 YYREEE (reference sequence). Here the CDR3 reads CASSLHREGEKLFF. The CDR3 region has the DNA TGTGCCAGCAGCTTGCACAGGGAGGGTGAAAAACTGTTTTTT.

The chain has TRBV6-2 or TRBV6-3 and TRBJ2-7; tentatively, D is TRBD1 (5 bases). The CDR3 contains 13 residues. The V and J ends lost 5 bases and 2 bases respectively, with 10 bases between them. CDR1 MNHEY and CDR2 SVGEGT come from the germline V gene. This CDR3 reads CASSTGTPYEQYV. In DNA, the CDR3 is TGTGCCAGCAGTACAGGCACCCCCTACGAGCAGTACGTC.

The CDR3 spells CASSYSSGGAYEQYV. The CDR3 DNA follows: TGTGCCAGCAGTTACTCTAGCGGGGGGGCCTACGAGCAGTACGTC. V gene TRBV6-2 or TRBV6-3 combines with J gene TRBJ2-7, with 11 bases identical to TRBD2. From germline, CDR1 is MNHEY and CDR2 SVGEGT. This CDR3 region has 15 residues. V trimming: 0 bases; J trimming: 2 bases; junction bases outside the gene matches: 0.

The CDR3 region is CASRIQGRGPNEKLFF. In DNA form, the CDR3 reads TGTGCCAGCAGGATACAGGGACGGGGACCTAATGAAAAACTGTTTTTT. The rearrangement uses TRBV28 and TRBJ1-4; a weak D match, TRBD1 (6 bases). The V end lost 6 bases, the J end lost 3 bases, and 17 bases lay between the germline ends. Germline values: CDR1 MDHEN, CDR2 SYDVKM. The CDR3 consists of 16 residues.

The chain recombines TRBV19 with TRBJ1-4; tentative D call: TRBD1 (5 bases). Germline V gives CDR1 LNHDA, CDR2 SQIVND (reference sequence). V was pared by 3 bases and J by 5 bases, with 10 bases between. This CDR3 comprises 14 residues. CDR3 sequence reads: CASSIWGGNEKLFF. Here the CDR3 DNA reads TGTGCCAGTAGTATCTGGGGGGGAAATGAAAAACTGTTTTTT.

The chain uses TRBV5-1 and TRBJ2-3; 8 bases fit TRBD1. J lost 1 base, V lost 4 bases, and 5 bases had no gene match. In germline, CDR1 is SGHRS, CDR2 YFSETQ. The CDR3 has 15 amino acids. CDR3 sequence reads: CASSAGQGGTDTQYF. CDR3 DNA sequence: TGCGCCAGCAGCGCCGGACAGGGAGGCACAGATACGCAGTATTTT. Full variable domain (rest looked up from reference TRBV5-1 and TRBJ2-3): KAGVTQTPRYLIKTRGQQVTLSCSPISGHRSVSWYQQTPGQGLQFLFEYFSETQRNKGNFPGRFSGRQFSNSRSEMNVSTLELGDSALYLCASSAGQGGTDTQYFGPGTRLTVL.

The rearrangement uses TRBV10-2 and TRBJ2-5, with D possibly TRBD1 on 6 matching bases. CDR1 and CDR2 from the germline V gene are WSHSY and SAAADI. V was clipped by 6 bases and J by 5 bases, with 13 bases between them. The CDR3 covers 13 residues. Here the CDR3 DNA reads TGCGCCAGCAGCCGACAGGTGGAGGAGACCCAGTACTTC. It is translated as CASSRQVEETQYF.

The chain joins TRBV5-1 to TRBJ2-5; D unresolved. Germline values: CDR1 SGHRS, CDR2 YFSETQ. Between the trimmed V and J ends, which lost 1 base and 0 bases, there was a span of 4 bases. The CDR3 totals 13 residues. For the CDR3, the DNA is TGCGCCAGCAGCTTGCATCACCAAGAGACCCAGTACTTC. Its translation: CASSLHHQETQYF.